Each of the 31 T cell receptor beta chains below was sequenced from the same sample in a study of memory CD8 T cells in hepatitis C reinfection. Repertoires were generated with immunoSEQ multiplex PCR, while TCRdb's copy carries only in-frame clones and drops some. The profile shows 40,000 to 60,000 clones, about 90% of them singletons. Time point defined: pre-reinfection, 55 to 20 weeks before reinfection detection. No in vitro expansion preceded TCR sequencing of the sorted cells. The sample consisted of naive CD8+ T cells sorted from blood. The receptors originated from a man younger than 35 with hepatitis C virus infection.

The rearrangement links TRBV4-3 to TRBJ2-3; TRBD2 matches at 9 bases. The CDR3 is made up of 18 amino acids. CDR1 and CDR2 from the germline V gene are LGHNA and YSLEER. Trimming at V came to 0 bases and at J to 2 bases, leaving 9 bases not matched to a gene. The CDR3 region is CASSQEVAGDPITDTQYF. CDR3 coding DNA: TGCGCCAGCAGCCAAGAGGTAGCGGGAGATCCTATCACAGATACGCAGTATTTT.

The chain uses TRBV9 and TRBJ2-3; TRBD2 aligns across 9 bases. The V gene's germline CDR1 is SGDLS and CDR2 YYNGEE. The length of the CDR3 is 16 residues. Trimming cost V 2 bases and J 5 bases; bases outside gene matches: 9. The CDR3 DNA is TGTGCCAGCAGCGTCTGGGGCGGGGGGGCGGTAGATACGCAGTATTTT. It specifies CASSVWGGGAVDTQYF.

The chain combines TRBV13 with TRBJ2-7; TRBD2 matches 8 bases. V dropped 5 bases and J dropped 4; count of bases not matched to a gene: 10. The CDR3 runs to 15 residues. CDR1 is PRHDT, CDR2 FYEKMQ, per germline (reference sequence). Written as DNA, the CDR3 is TGTGCCAGCAGCCCCGGGGCGGGAGGCGAGTACGAGCAGTACTTC. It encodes CASSPGAGGEYEQYF.

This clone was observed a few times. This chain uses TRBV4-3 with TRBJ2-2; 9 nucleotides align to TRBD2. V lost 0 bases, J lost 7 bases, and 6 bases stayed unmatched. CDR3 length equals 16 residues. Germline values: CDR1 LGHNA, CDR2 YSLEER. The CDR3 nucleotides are TGCGCCAGCAGCCAAGATTGGACTAGCGTATTCGGGGAGCTGTTTTTT. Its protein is CASSQDWTSVFGELFF.

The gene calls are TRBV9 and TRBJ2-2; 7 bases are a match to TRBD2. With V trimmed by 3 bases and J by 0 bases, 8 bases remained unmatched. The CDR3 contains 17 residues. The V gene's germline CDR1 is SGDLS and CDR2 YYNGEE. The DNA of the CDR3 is TGTGCCAGCAGCGCCCGAGAGCGGGATCCGAACACCGGGGAGCTGTTTTTT. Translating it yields CASSARERDPNTGELFF.

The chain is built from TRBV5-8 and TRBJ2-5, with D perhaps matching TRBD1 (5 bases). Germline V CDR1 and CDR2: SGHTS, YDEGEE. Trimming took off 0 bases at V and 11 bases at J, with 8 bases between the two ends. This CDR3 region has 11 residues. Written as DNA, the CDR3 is TGTGCCAGCAGCTTGGCACAGGCTCAGTACTTC. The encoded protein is CASSLAQAQYF.

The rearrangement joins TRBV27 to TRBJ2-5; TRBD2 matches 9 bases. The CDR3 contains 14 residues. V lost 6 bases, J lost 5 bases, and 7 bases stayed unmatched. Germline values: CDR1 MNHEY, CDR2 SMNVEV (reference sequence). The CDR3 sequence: CASRVAGGAETQYF. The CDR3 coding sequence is TGTGCCAGCAGGGTTGCGGGGGGGGCCGAGACCCAGTACTTC.

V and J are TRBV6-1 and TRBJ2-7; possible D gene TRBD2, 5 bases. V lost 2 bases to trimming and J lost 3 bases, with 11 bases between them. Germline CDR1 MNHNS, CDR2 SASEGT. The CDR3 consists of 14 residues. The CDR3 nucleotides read TGTGCCAGCAGTGAAATAGAGGGAAACTACGAGCAGTACGTC. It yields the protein CASSEIEGNYEQYV.

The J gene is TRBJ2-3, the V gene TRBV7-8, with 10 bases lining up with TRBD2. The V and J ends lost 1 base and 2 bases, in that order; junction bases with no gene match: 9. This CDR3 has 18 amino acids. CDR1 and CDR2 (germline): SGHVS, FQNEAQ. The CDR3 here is CASSLGYGSGGHTDTQYF. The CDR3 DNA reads TGTGCCAGCAGCTTAGGATATGGTAGCGGGGGGCACACAGATACGCAGTATTTT.

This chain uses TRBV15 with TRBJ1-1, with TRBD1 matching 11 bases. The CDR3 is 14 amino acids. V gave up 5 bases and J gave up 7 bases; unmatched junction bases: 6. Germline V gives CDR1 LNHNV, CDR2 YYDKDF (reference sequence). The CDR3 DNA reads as TGTGCCACCAGCCCGGACAGGGGGCAAGGTGAAGCTTTCTTT. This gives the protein CATSPDRGQGEAFF.

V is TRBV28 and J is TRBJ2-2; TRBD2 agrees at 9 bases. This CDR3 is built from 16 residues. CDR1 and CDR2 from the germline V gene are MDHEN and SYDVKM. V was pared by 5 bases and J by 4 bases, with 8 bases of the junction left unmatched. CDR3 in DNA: TGTGCCAGCAGTAGGACTAGCGCGAGAAGCACCGGGGAGCTGTTTTTT. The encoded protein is CASSRTSARSTGELFF.

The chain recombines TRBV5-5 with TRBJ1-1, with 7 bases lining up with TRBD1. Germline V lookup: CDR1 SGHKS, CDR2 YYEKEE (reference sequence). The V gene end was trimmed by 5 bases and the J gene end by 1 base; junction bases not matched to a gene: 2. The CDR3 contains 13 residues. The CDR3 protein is CASRRQGNTEAFF. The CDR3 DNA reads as TGTGCCAGCAGGCGACAGGGGAACACTGAAGCTTTCTTT.

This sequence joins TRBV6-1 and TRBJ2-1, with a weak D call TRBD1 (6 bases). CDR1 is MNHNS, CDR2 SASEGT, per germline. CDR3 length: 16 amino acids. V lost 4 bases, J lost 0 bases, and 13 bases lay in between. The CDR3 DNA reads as TGTGCCAGCAGTGTTCTAGGGACACTCTCCTACAATGAGCAGTTCTTC. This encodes CASSVLGTLSYNEQFF.

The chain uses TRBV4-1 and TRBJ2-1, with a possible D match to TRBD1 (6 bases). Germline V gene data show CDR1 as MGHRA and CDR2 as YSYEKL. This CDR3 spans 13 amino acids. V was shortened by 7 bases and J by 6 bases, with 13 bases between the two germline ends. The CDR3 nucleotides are TGCGCCAGCACCCTCGGGGACACCAATGAGCAGTTCTTC. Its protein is CASTLGDTNEQFF.

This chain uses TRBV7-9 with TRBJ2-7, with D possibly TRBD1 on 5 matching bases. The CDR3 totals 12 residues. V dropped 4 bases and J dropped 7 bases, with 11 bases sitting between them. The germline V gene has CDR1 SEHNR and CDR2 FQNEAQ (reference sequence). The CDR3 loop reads CASSSGALEQYV. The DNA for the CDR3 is TGTGCCAGCAGCTCTGGGGCCCTGGAGCAGTACGTC.

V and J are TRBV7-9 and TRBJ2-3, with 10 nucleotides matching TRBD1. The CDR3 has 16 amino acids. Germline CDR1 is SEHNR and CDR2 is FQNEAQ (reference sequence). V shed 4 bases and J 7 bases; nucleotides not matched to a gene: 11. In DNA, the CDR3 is TGTGCCAGCAGCTCTAGCCCGGGACAGGGGATGAATACGCAGTATTTT. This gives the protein CASSSSPGQGMNTQYF. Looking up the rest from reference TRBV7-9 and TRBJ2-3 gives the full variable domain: DTGVSQNPRHKITKRGQNVTFRCDPISEHNRLYWYRQTLGQGPEFLTYFQNEAQLEKSRLLSDRFSAERPKGSFSTLEIQRTEQGDSAMYLCASSSSPGQGMNTQYFGPGTRLTVL.

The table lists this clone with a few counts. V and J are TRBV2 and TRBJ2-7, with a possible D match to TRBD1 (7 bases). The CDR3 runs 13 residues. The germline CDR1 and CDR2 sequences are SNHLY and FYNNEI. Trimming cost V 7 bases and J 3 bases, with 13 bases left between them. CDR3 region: CASMRRGHYEQYF. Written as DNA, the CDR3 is TGTGCCAGCATGCGGAGGGGGCACTACGAGCAGTACTTC.

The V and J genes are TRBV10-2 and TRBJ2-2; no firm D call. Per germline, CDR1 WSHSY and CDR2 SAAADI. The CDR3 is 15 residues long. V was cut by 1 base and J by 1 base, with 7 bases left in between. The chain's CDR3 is CASSEFQVNTGELFF. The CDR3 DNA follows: TGCGCCAGCAGTGAGTTTCAGGTGAACACCGGGGAGCTGTTTTTT.

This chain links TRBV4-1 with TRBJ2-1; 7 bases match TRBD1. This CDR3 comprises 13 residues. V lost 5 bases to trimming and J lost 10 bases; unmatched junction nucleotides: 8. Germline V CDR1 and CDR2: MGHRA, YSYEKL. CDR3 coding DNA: TGCGCCAGCAGCGGAGGCAGGGGGAACGAGCAGTTCTTC. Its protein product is CASSGGRGNEQFF.

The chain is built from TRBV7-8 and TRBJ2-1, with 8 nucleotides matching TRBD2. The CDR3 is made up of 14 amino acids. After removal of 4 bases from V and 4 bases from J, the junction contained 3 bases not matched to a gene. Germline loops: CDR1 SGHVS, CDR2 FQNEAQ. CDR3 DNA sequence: TGTGCCAGCAGCTCGGTAGCGGGGTACAATGAGCAGTTCTTC. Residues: CASSSVAGYNEQFF.

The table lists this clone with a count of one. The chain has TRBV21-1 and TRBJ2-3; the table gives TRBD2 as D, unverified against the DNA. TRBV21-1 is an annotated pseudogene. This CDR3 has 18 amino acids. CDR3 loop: CASSFKAGEETETDTQYF. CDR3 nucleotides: TGTGCCAGCAGCTTCAAAGCGGGAGAGGAGACGGAAACAGATACGCAGTATTTT.

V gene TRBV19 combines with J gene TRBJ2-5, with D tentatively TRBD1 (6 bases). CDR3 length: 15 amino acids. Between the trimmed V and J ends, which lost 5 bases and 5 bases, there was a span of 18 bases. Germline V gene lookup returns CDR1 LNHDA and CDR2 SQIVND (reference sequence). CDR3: CASSSAGELRETQYF. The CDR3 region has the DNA TGTGCCAGTAGTTCCGCAGGGGAACTTCGGGAGACCCAGTACTTC. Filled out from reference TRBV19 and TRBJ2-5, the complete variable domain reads DGGITQSPKYLFRKEGQNVTLSCEQNLNHDAMYWYRQDPGQGLRLIYYSQIVNDFQKGDIAEGYSVSREKKESFPLTVTSAQKNPTAFYLCASSSAGELRETQYFGPGTRLLVL.

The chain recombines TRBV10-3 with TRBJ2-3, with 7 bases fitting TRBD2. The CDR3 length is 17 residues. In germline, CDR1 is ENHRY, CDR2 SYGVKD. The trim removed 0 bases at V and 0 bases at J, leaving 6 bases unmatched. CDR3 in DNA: TGTGCCATCAGTGAGTCGAATAGCGGGCCGAGCACAGATACGCAGTATTTT. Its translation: CAISESNSGPSTDTQYF.

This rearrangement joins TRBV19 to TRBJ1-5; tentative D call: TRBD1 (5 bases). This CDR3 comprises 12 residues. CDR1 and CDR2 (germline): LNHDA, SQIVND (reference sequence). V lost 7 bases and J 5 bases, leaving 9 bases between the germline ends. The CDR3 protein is CASNTGDQPQHF. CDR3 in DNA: TGTGCCAGTAACACGGGGGATCAGCCCCAGCATTTT.

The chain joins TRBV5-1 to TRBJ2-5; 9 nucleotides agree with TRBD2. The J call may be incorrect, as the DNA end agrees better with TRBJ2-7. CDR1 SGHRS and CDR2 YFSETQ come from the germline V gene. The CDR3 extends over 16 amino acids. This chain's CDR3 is CASSERGIAGVYEQYF. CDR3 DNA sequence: TGCGCCAGCAGTGAAAGAGGGATAGCGGGAGTGTACGAGCAGTACTTC.

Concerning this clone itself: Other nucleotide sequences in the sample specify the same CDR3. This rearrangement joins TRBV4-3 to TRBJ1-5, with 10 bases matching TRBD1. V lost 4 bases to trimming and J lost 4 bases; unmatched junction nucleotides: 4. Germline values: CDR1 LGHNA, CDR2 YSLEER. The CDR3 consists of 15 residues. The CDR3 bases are TGCGCCAGCAGCCCCGGGACAGGGGCTAATCAGCCCCAGCATTTT. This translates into CASSPGTGANQPQHF.

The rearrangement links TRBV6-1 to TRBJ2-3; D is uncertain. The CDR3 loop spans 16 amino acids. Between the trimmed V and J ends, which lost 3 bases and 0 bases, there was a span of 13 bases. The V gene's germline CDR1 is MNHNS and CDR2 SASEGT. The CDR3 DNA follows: TGTGCCAGCAGTGAGTGGGCCGGTTCTAGCACAGATACGCAGTATTTT. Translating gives CASSEWAGSSTDTQYF.

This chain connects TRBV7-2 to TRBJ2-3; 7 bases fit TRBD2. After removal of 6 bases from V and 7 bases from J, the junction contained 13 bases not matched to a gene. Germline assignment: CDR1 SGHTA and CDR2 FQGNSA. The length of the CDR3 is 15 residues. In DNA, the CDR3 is TGTGCCAGCAGACTAGCGCCCGATTTACGTAATACGCAGTATTTT. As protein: CASRLAPDLRNTQYF.

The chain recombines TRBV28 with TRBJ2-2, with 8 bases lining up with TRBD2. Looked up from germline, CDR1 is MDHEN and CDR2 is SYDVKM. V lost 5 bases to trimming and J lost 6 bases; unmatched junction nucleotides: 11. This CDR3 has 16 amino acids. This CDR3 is CASSALLADPPGELFF. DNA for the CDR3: TGTGCCAGCAGTGCCCTACTAGCGGACCCCCCCGGGGAGCTGTTTTTT.

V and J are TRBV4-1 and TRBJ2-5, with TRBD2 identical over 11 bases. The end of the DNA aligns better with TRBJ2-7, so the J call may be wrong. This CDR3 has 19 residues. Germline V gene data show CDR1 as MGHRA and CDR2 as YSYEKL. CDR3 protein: CASSQGGGLAGGLSYEQYF. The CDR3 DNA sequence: TGCGCCAGCAGCCAAGGGGGGGGGCTAGCGGGAGGTTTATCCTACGAGCAGTACTTC.

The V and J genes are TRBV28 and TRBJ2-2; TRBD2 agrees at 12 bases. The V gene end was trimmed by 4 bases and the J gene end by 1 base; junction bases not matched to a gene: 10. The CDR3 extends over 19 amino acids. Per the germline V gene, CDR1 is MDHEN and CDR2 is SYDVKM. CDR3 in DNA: TGTGCCAGCAGTTCAAAGCTAGCGGGAGGGCCCCGGAACACCGGGGAGCTGTTTTTT. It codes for CASSSKLAGGPRNTGELFF.